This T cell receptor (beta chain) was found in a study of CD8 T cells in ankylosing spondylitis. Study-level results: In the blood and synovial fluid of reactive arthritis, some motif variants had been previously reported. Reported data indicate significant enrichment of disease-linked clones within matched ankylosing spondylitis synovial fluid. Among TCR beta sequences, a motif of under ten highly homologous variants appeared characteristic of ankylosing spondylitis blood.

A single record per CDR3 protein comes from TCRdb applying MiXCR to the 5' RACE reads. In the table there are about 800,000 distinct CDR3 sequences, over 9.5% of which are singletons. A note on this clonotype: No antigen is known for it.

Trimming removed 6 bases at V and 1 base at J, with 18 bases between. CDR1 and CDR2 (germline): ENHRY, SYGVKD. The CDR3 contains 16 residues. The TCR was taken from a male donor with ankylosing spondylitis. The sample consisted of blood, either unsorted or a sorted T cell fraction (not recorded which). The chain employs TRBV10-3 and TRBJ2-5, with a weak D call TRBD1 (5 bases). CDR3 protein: CAIRPGDSRAQETQYF. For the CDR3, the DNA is TGTGCCATCAGACCAGGAGACAGTAGGGCCCAAGAGACCCAGTACTTC.